Listed below are T cell receptor beta chains from one sample, sequenced in a study of blood T cell repertoires in COVID-19. Sequencing was performed with immunoSEQ multiplex PCR; in TCRdb, only in-frame clones are kept and a portion is missing. Altogether under 200,000 clones are present, under 95% being singletons, with the ten largest covering more than 2%. Specimen: peripheral blood. The source of these receptors is a man aged 18 to 35 with acute or convalescent COVID-19. The CDR3 runs from the conserved cysteine through the conserved F or W. The order of the fields is CDR3 length, V gene, D gene, J gene, clone size, CDR3 protein, CDR3 DNA. A D gene is named only where the DNA matches it firmly. Size is omitted from some rows. Given values are once, few, many or a class for expanded clones.

>15|TRBV9|NA|TRBJ1-2|once
CASSVEEGRNYGYTF
TGTGCCAGCAGCGTAGAGGAGGGGAGGAACTATGGCTACACCTTC
>14|TRBV18|NA|TRBJ1-2|NA
CASSPPGAMVGYTF
TGTGCCAGCTCACCGCCAGGGGCGATGGTTGGCTACACCTTC
>14|TRBV30|TRBD1|TRBJ1-2|NA
CAWLPGQGIYGYTF
TGTGCCTGGTTACCGGGACAGGGAATCTATGGCTACACCTTC
>20|TRBV21-1|NA|TRBJ2-7|NA
CASSKVRTSGRDIAIYEQYF
TGTGCCAGCAGCAAAGTCCGGACTAGCGGGAGGGACATTGCCATTTACGAGCAGTACTTC
>13|TRBV2|NA|TRBJ2-4|NA
CASSERGGNIQYF
TGTGCCAGCAGTGAAAGGGGGGGAAACATTCAGTACTTC
>12|TRBV7-9|NA|TRBJ1-4|NA
CASSLERKKLFF
TGTGCCAGCAGCTTAGAGCGGAAAAAACTGTTTTTT
>13|TRBV6-5|TRBD1|TRBJ2-7|NA
CATAGTESYEQYF
TGTGCCACCGCCGGGACAGAGTCCTACGAGCAGTACTTC
>11|TRBV25-1|NA|TRBJ2-7|once
CASSQGYEQYF
TGTGCCAGCAGTCAGGGCTACGAGCAGTACTTC
>14|TRBV18|NA|TRBJ1-5|once
CASSPGGFNQPQHF
TGTGCCAGCTCACCAGGGGGCTTCAATCAGCCCCAGCATTTT
>13|TRBV5-1|NA|TRBJ1-4|NA
CASSFTGGEKLFF
TGCGCCAGCAGCTTTACCGGGGGGGAAAAACTGTTTTTT
>14|TRBV27|NA|TRBJ1-3|NA
CASSLGVSGNTIYF
TGTGCCAGCAGTCTAGGGGTCTCTGGAAACACCATATATTTT
>15|TRBV30|TRBD1|TRBJ1-6|few
CAWRRDRGSNSPLHF
TGTGCCTGGAGGAGGGACAGGGGAAGTAATTCACCCCTCCACTTT
>16|TRBV19|NA|TRBJ1-5|NA
CASSKNSHLINQPQHF
TGTGCCAGTAGTAAGAACAGCCACCTGATCAATCAGCCCCAGCATTTT
>14|TRBV9|NA|TRBJ1-1|NA
CASSALMDSREAFF
TGTGCCAGCAGCGCCCTGATGGACTCACGAGAAGCTTTCTTT
>12|TRBV21-1|NA|TRBJ1-4|NA
CASSGPGGKLFF
TGTGCCAGCAGCGGGCCAGGGGGCAAACTGTTTTTT
>15|TRBV5-1|TRBD1|TRBJ2-1|NA
CASSQGTGTYNEQFF
TGCGCCAGCAGTCAAGGGACAGGGACATACAATGAGCAGTTCTTC
>15|TRBV5-5|NA|TRBJ2-2|NA
CASSPGTTYTGELFF
TGTGCCAGCTCCCCCGGGACAACTTACACCGGGGAGCTGTTTTTT
>14|TRBV6-5|NA|TRBJ1-1|NA
CASSYLNRNTEAFF
TGTGCCAGCAGTTACCTTAACAGGAACACTGAAGCTTTCTTT
>17|TRBV11-2|TRBD1|TRBJ2-5|NA
CASSLDRTGGSQETQYF
TGTGCCAGCAGCTTAGATCGGACAGGGGGCTCCCAAGAGACCCAGTACTTC
>16|TRBV3-1/TRBV3-2|TRBD1|TRBJ1-3|NA
CASSDTDRAGGNTIYF
TGTGCCAGCAGCGACACAGACAGGGCGGGCGGAAACACCATATATTTT
>13|TRBV9|NA|TRBJ1-2|few
CASSHLGGAGYTF
TGTGCCAGCAGCCACCTAGGGGGGGCTGGCTACACCTTC
>18|TRBV11-2|NA|TRBJ2-2|NA
CASSLARPGLVGTGELFF
TGTGCCAGCAGCTTAGCTAGACCGGGACTGGTGGGGACCGGGGAGCTGTTTTTT
>13|TRBV25-1|NA|TRBJ1-2|NA
CASSVGLSYGYTF
TGTGCCAGCAGTGTCGGACTGAGTTATGGCTACACCTTC
>13|TRBV18|NA|TRBJ2-7|NA
CASSPRQTYEQYF
TGTGCCAGCTCACCACGGCAGACCTACGAGCAGTACTTC
>16|TRBV28|TRBD1|TRBJ1-2|NA
CASSLWDRGKNYGYTF
TGTGCCAGCAGTTTATGGGACAGGGGGAAAAACTATGGCTACACCTTC
>14|TRBV6-1|NA|TRBJ2-5|NA
CASSEWEPEKGQYF
TGTGCCAGCAGTGAGTGGGAGCCCGAGAAGGGCCAGTACTTC
>17|TRBV19|NA|TRBJ1-1|NA
CASSMSPSRAGGTEAFF
TGTGCCAGTAGTATGTCTCCATCTCGGGCAGGAGGAACTGAAGCTTTCTTT
>11|TRBV20-1|TRBD2|TRBJ2-1|few
CSVYSGNGQFF
TGCAGTGTTTATAGCGGGAATGGGCAGTTCTTC
>15|TRBV27|NA|TRBJ1-1|NA
CASSSSGQGHTEAFF
NA
>15|TRBV19|TRBD1|TRBJ1-5|once
CASSVLTGVGQPQHF
TGTGCCAGTAGTGTATTGACAGGGGTGGGTCAGCCCCAGCATTTT
>15|TRBV19|TRBD1|TRBJ2-7|once
CASSPRTGATYEQYF
TGTGCCAGTAGTCCAAGGACAGGGGCGACCTACGAGCAGTACTTC
>12|TRBV18|NA|TRBJ2-7|NA
CASSPSAYEQYF
TGTGCCAGCTCACCCTCAGCCTACGAGCAGTACTTC
>13|TRBV5-1|NA|TRBJ1-5|NA
CATTCVQGMAQHF
TGCGCCACAACGTGTGTCCAGGGGATGGCCCAGCATTTT
>13|TRBV2|NA|TRBJ1-5|NA
CASKTLSNQPQHF
TGTGCCAGCAAAACTCTCAGCAATCAGCCCCAGCATTTT
>19|TRBV19|TRBD1|TRBJ2-1|NA
CASSIIRDRVDRVNNEQFF
TGTGCCAGTAGTATAATCCGGGACAGGGTTGATCGGGTAAACAATGAGCAGTTCTTC
>12|TRBV18|NA|TRBJ2-7|NA
CASSPPQDEQYF
TGTGCCAGCTCACCACCCCAGGACGAGCAGTACTTC
>16|TRBV6-4|TRBD2|TRBJ2-3|NA
CASSALGLAVGDTQYF
TGTGCCAGCAGTGCCCTGGGACTAGCGGTCGGGGATACGCAGTATTTT
>13|TRBV25-1|NA|TRBJ1-1|NA
CASSKAGNTEAFF
TGTGCCAGCAGTAAAGCGGGGAACACTGAAGCTTTCTTT
>16|TRBV10-2|NA|TRBJ1-5|NA
CASSDIGGANNQPQHF
TGCGCCAGCAGTGATATAGGGGGGGCAAACAATCAGCCCCAGCATTTT
>15|TRBV5-1|NA|TRBJ2-1|NA
CASSYGDSSYNEQFF
TGCGCCAGCAGCTACGGAGATAGCTCCTACAATGAGCAGTTCTTC
>13|TRBV9|NA|TRBJ2-3|NA
CASSVVAADTQYF
TGTGCCAGCAGCGTCGTAGCGGCGGATACGCAGTATTTT
>14|TRBV10-1|TRBD1|TRBJ2-7|NA
CASSEWGQGYEQYF
TGCGCCAGCAGTGAGTGGGGACAGGGGTACGAGCAGTACTTC
>15|TRBV25-1|TRBD1|TRBJ2-7|few
CASSNPGQGVHEQYF
TGTGCCAGCAGTAACCCGGGACAGGGGGTCCACGAGCAGTACTTC
>14|TRBV19|NA|TRBJ2-2|NA
CASSGLGGTGELFF
TGTGCCAGTAGTGGTCTCGGGGGCACCGGGGAGCTGTTTTTT
>16|TRBV7-8|TRBD1|TRBJ1-1|NA
CASSRDRTGGRTEAFF
TGTGCCAGCAGCCGCGATCGGACAGGGGGTCGAACTGAAGCTTTCTTT
>14|TRBV7-9|NA|TRBJ1-4|NA
CASSLDRTNEKLFF
TGTGCCAGCAGCCTGGACAGAACCAATGAAAAACTGTTTTTT